These 9 T cell receptor beta chains were all obtained from the same sample, sequenced in a study of metastatic and nonmetastatic thyroid tumors. Patients were all untreated before their thyroid surgery. TCRdb re-clonotyped the PCR reads through MiXCR. The data show tens of thousands of clones, under 30% seen once. The sequencing input was tumor tissue. The origin of the receptors is a male donor with papillary thyroid cancer or a benign thyroid nodule (not recorded which). Some clones in this sample may be carry-over from other donors' samples.

This clone came up a few times. The chain has TRBV6-1 and TRBJ2-7; 7 bases line up with TRBD1. V was clipped by 10 bases and J by 3 bases; unmatched bases: 6. Germline V CDR1 and CDR2: MNHNS, SASEGT. CDR3 size: 12 residues. The DNA of the CDR3 is TGTGCCATCACGGCAGGGGGCTACGAGCAGTACTTC. It translates to CAITAGGYEQYF.

Concerning this clone: Relative to the germline gene, one junction end is altered; a read error may explain this. This sequence joins TRBV28 and TRBJ1-1; no clear D. The V gene's germline CDR1 is MDHEN and CDR2 SYDVKM. The CDR3 length is 13 residues. The CDR3 region has the DNA TGTGCAAGCAGTTCACTAACACAGTCTGAAGCTTTCTTT. Translation gives CASSSLTQSEAFF.

In this sample, this clone turned up many times. The V and J genes are TRBV4-1 and TRBJ1-3; D call uncertain. V was clipped by 1 base and J by 2 bases, with 9 bases between them. In germline, CDR1 is MGHRA, CDR2 YSYEKL. The CDR3 runs to 15 residues. This CDR3 reads CASSQALTAGNTIYF. The CDR3 DNA sequence: TGCGCCAGCAGCCAAGCCCTAACCGCTGGAAACACCATATATTTT.

For this clone: A much larger clone lies one base from this, so it may be a read error. The chain couples TRBV10-3 to TRBJ1-1; D not certain. CDR3 length: 12 amino acids. Germline V lookup: CDR1 ENHRY, CDR2 SYGVKD. CDR3: CAIEGLNTGAFF. The DNA for the CDR3 is TGTGCCATCGAGGGCCTGAACACTGGAGCTTTCTTT.

The J gene is TRBJ2-1, the V gene TRBV5-1; tentative D call: TRBD1 (6 bases). Trimming took 4 bases from V and 8 from J, leaving 22 bases between them. The CDR3 length is 16 residues. Germline loops: CDR1 SGHRS, CDR2 YFSETQ. The CDR3 region is CASSTEQVARGDEQFF. The CDR3 coding sequence is TGCGCCAGCAGCACGGAACAGGTTGCCAGGGGCGATGAGCAGTTCTTC.

The J gene is TRBJ2-2, the V gene TRBV4-1; the D gene is possibly TRBD1 (6 bases). Trimming removed 3 bases from V and 4 bases from J, with 15 bases in between. The CDR3 is 16 residues long. Germline V CDR1 and CDR2: MGHRA, YSYEKL. This CDR3 is CASSHQKDRFTGELFF. The CDR3 coding sequence is TGCGCCAGCAGCCATCAAAAGGACAGATTCACCGGGGAGCTGTTTTTT.

This clone was seen at least ten times. The genes are TRBV5-1 and TRBJ2-1; D unclear. In germline, CDR1 is SGHRS, CDR2 YFSETQ. V lost 5 bases and J 0 bases, leaving 6 bases between the germline ends. The CDR3 covers 13 residues. The CDR3 is CASRESSYNEQFF. The DNA for the CDR3 is TGCGCCAGCAGGGAGAGCTCCTACAATGAGCAGTTCTTC.

About this clone: Relative to the germline gene, one junction end is altered; a read error may explain this. J is TRBJ2-7 and V is TRBV7-9; D unclear. The CDR3 is 12 residues long. Germline V gives CDR1 SEHNR, CDR2 FQNEAQ (reference sequence). CDR3 DNA sequence: TGTGCCAGCCGATTAGAGGTTTACGAGCAGTCCTTC. Protein product: CASRLEVYEQSF.

This clone was seen a handful of times. It may be a read error: a sequence one base away is much more abundant. This sample includes further DNA sequences coding for the same CDR3. The rearrangement joins TRBV6-2 or TRBV6-3 to TRBJ2-3, with D hard to call. The germline gives CDR1 MNHEY, CDR2 SVGEGT. The V and J ends lost 2 bases and 3 bases respectively, with 3 bases between them. This CDR3 has 12 residues. CDR3 protein: CASSYGTDTQYF. In DNA, the CDR3 is TGTGCCAGCAGTTACGGTACAGATACGCAGTATTTT.